The entry that follows covers one T cell receptor beta chain sequence. Antigen: not known. This CDR3 is built from 14 residues. Trimming removed 0 bases from V and 0 bases from J, with 6 bases in between. CDR1 and CDR2 (germline): KGHSH, LQKENI. The time point: week 11, during vaccination. Doses of 300 ug of mutant IDH1 20-mer peptide were given with topical imiquimod. The data were obtained in a study of a mutant IDH1 vaccine in newly diagnosed glioma. On the study more broadly: In some groups vaccination began 4-6 weeks post-radiotherapy; others received it with temozolomide.

Only in-frame clones appear in the TCRdb table, and some are missing; sequencing was by immunoSEQ multiplex PCR. Here the sample spans 35,000 to 50,000 clones, less than 90% being singletons. Sequenced here: PBMCs, sampled from a glioma patient whose treatment included an IDH1 peptide vaccine. The TCR sequence derives from a man aged 40-49 years with glioma. The rearrangement uses TRBV18 and TRBJ2-7; D is unclear. For the CDR3, the DNA is TGTGCCAGCTCACCACCGGCGGACTCCTACGAGCAGTACTTC. Translation: CASSPPADSYEQYF. The variable domain in full, completed from reference TRBV18 and TRBJ2-7, reads NAGVMQNPRHLVRRRGQEARLRCSPMKGHSHVYWYRQLPEEGLKFMVYLQKENIIDESGMPKERFSAEFPKEGPSILRIQQVVRGDSAAYFCASSPPADSYEQYFGPGTRLTVT.